This T cell receptor beta chain was recorded in a study of cytomegalovirus exposure and HLA in healthy donors. General study findings and limits: Analysis performed later found more than 15,000 TCR beta sequences associated with HLA alleles at 0.05 false discovery rate.

The CDR3 length is 14 residues. Per the germline V gene, CDR1 is SEHNR and CDR2 is FQNEAQ (reference sequence). V lost 5 bases and J lost 5; bases outside the gene matches: 8. On this clone itself: Antigen: not known.

Samples came from healthy bone marrow donors. Though nominally healthy at sampling, donors likely had unrecorded immune exposures. The study ran its PCR with 60 Vbeta and 13 Jbeta primers. Measured with immunoSEQ multiplex PCR; TCRdb has only the in-frame clones, and not every one. Here the sample table reports 35,000 to 50,000 clones. This clonotype was obtained from a male donor in good health and CMV-seronegative. The specimen sequenced was PBMCs. This chain joins TRBV7-9 and TRBJ2-5; 7 positions agree with TRBD1. CDR3 in DNA: TGTGCCAGCAGCCCCCCCATAGGGGGCGAGACCCAGTACTTC. This codes for CASSPPIGGETQYF.